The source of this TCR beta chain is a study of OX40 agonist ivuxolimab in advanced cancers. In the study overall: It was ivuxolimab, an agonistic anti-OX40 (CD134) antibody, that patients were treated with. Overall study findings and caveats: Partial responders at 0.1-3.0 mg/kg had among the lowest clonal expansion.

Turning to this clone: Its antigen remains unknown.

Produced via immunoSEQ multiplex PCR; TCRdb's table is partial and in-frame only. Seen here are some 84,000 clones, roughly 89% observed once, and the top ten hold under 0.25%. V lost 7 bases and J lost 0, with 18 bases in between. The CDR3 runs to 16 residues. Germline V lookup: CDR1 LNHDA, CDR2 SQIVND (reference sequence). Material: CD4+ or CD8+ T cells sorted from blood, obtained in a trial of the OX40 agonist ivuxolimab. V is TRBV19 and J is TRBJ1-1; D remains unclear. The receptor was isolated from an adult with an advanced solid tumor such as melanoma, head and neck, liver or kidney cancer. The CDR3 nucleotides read TGTGCCAGTACCTTCAAAGCACGGGAGATGAACACTGAAGCTTTCTTT. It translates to CASTFKAREMNTEAFF.